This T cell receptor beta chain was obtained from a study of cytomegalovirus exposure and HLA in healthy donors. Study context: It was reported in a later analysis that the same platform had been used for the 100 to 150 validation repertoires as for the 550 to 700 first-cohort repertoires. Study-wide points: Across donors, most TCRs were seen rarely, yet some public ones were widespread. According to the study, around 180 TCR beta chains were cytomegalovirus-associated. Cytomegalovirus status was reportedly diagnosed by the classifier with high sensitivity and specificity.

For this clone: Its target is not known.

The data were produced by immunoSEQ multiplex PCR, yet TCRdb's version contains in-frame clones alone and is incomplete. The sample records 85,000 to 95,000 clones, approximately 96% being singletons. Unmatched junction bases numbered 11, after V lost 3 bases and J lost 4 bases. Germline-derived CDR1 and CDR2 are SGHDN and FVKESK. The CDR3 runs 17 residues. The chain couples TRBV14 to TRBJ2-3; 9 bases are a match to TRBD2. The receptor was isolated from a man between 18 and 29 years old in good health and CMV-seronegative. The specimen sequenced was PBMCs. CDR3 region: CASSHSFLAGESDTQYF. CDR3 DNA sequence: TGTGCCAGCAGCCATAGCTTTTTAGCGGGAGAGTCAGATACGCAGTATTTT.